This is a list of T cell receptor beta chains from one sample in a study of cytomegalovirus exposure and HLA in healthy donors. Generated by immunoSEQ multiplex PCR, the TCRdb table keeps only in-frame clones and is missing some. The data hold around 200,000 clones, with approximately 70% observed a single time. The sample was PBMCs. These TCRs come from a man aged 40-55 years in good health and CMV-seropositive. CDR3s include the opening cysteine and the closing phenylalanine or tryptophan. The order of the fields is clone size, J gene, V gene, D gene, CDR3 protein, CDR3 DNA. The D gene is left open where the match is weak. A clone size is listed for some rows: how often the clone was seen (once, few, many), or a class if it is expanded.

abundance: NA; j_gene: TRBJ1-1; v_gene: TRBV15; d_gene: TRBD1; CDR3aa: CATSRDKRLGQGNTEAFF; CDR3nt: TGTGCCACCAGCAGAGATAAACGGTTGGGACAGGGGAACACTGAAGCTTTCTTT
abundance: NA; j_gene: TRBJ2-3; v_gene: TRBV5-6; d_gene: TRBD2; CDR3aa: CASSLGLAGITDTQYF; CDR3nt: TGTGCCAGCAGCTTGGGTCTAGCGGGGATCACAGATACGCAGTATTTT
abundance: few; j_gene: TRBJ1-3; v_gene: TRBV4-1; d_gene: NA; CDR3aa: CASSAQASLGNTIYF; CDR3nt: TGCGCCAGCAGCGCGCAGGCATCTCTCGGAAACACCATATATTTT
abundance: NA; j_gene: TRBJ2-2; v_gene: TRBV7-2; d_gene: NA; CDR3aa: CASSTTGSYGELFF; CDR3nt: TGTGCCAGCAGCACTACGGGGAGTTACGGGGAGCTGTTTTTT
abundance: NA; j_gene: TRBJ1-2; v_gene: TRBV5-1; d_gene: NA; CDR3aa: CASSSREDGYTF; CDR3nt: TGCGCCAGCAGCTCCAGGGAGGATGGCTACACCTTC
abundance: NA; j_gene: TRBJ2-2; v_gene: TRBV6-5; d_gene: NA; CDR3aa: CASSYSGVWNTGELFF; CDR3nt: TGTGCCAGCAGTTACTCAGGGGTGTGGAACACCGGGGAGCTGTTTTTT
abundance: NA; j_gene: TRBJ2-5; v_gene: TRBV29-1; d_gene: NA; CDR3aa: CSASLPGHEPQETQYF; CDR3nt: TGCAGCGCAAGCCTACCAGGGCATGAGCCCCAAGAGACCCAGTACTTC
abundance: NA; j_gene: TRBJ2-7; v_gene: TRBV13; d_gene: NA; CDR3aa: CASRRRGAPSYEQYF; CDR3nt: TGTGCCAGCAGACGACGGGGGGCCCCCTCCTACGAGCAGTACTTC
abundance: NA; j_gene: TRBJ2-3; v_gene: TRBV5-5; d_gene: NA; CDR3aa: CASRSGFSTDTQYF; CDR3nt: TGTGCCAGCAGGTCGGGGTTCAGCACAGATACGCAGTATTTT
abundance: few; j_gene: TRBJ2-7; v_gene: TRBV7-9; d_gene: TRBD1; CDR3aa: CASSYGQAYEQYF; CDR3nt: TGTGCCAGCAGTTACGGACAGGCCTACGAGCAGTACTTC
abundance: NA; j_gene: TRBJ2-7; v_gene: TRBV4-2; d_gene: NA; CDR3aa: CASSPQDRSYEQYF; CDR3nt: TGTGCCAGCAGCCCCCAGGACAGATCCTACGAGCAGTACTTC
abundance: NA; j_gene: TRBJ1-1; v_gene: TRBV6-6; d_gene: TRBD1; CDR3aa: CASRWDSENTEAFF; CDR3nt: TGTGCCAGCAGGTGGGACAGCGAGAACACTGAAGCTTTCTTT
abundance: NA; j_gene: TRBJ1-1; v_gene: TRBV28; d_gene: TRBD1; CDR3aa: CASSLDRGSAEAFF; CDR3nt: TGTGCCAGCAGTTTAGACAGGGGTAGTGCTGAAGCTTTCTTT
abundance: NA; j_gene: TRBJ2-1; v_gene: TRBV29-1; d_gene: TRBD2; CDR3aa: CSVEVKASGGKGPYNEQFF; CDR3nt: TGCAGCGTTGAAGTTAAGGCTAGCGGGGGGAAGGGACCCTACAATGAGCAGTTCTTC
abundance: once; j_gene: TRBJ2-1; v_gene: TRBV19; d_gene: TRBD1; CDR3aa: CASSTVPPGQSYNEQFF; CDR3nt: TGTGCCAGTAGCACGGTACCTCCGGGACAGTCCTACAATGAGCAGTTCTTC
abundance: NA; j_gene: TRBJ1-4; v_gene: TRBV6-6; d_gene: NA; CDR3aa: CASSYSPGEKLFF; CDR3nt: TGTGCCAGCAGTTACTCGCCAGGTGAAAAACTGTTTTTT
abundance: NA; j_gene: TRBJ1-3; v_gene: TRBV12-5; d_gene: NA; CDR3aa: CASGFILRVARLSGNTIYF; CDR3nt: TGTGCTAGTGGTTTTATCCTCCGGGTCGCCCGCCTCTCTGGAAACACCATATATTTT
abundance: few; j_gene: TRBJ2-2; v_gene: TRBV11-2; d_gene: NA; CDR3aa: CASSPPRHFENTGELFF; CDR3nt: TGTGCCAGCAGCCCCCCCCGACATTTCGAAAACACCGGGGAGCTGTTTTTT
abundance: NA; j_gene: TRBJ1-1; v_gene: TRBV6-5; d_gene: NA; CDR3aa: CASSSRGGSTEAFF; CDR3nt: TGTGCCAGCAGTTCAAGGGGGGGGAGCACTGAAGCTTTCTTT
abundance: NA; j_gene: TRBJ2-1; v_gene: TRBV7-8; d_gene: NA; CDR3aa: CASSLNRYNEQFF; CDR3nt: TGTGCCAGCAGCCTTAACAGATACAATGAGCAGTTCTTC
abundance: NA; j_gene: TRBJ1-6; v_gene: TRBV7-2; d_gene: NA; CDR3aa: CASSLDSWVSNSPLHF; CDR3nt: TGTGCCAGCAGCTTAGATTCGTGGGTTAGCAATTCACCCCTCCACTTT
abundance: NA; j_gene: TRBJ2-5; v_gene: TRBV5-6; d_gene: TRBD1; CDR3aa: CASSLGTGGWPETQYF; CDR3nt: TGTGCCAGCAGCCTAGGGACAGGGGGCTGGCCGGAGACCCAGTACTTC
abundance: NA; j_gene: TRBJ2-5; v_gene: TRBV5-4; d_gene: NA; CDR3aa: CASSWRGGQETQYF; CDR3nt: TGTGCCAGCAGCTGGCGGGGAGGTCAAGAGACCCAGTACTTC
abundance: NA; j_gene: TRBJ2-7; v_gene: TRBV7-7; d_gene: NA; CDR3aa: CASSLGQGSSYEQYF; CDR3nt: TGTGCCAGCAGCTTAGGCCAGGGGTCCTCCTACGAGCAGTACTTC